This record covers a single T cell receptor beta chain. Its antigen is undetermined. This entry belongs to a study of Ad26.COV2.S vaccination and SARS-CoV-2 variants. Study as a whole: The donor belonged to the COV1001 Ad26.COV2.S trial arm.

The CDR3 is 13 amino acids. V lost 6 bases and J lost 10, with 16 bases in between. Method: immunoSEQ multiplex PCR; TCRdb's copy keeps in-frame clones and lacks some. This table holds 510,000 or so clones, approximately 88% found once. General study findings and limits: The TCR breadth and depth analyses may have produced an underestimate of total T cell responses. Breadth measured for non-spike TCRs was similar across vaccine and placebo recipients. Considerable breadth of spike-specific CD8+ and CD4+ T cell responses has reportedly been documented following vaccination.

The treatment is: about 20 received Ad26.COV2.S at low or high dose, single or two shots; roughly 5 received placebo; per-sample allocation not given. Collection of the samples took place on day 63 after the first injection of vaccine or placebo. The sample was peripheral blood, taken in a trial of Ad26.COV2.S vaccine versus placebo. The source of this sequence is a person aged 18-65 years who received the Ad26.COV2.S COVID-19 vaccine or a placebo. The chain carries TRBV12-3 or TRBV12-4 and TRBJ1-5; a possible D gene is TRBD1 (5 bases). In DNA, the CDR3 is TGTGCCAGCAGAATCAGGGCCCGGGGTCCCCAGCATTTT. This translates into CASRIRARGPQHF.